This T cell receptor beta chain was documented in a study of cytomegalovirus exposure and HLA in healthy donors. With 4 bases removed from V and 8 bases from J, the gap between germline ends came to 9 bases. In germline, CDR1 is SGHTS, CDR2 YDEGEE. The CDR3 runs to 12 residues. Turning to this clone: The antigen is not known.

With 60 Vbeta and 13 Jbeta primers, the PCR was carried out. The data were produced by immunoSEQ multiplex PCR, yet TCRdb's version contains in-frame clones alone and is incomplete. This table holds around 180,000 clones, approximately 80% found once. Study outcomes and limitations: For cytomegalovirus status, the classifier reportedly gave diagnoses with high specificity and sensitivity. Presence/absence analyses assumed roughly uniform sequencing depth across donors, which may not hold. The study reported that TCR beta sequences accurately predicted HLA-A and HLA-B alleles in most subjects.

The sequencing sample was made of PBMCs. The TCR originated in a boy aged 2-9 years in good health and CMV-seronegative. This chain joins TRBV5-8 and TRBJ1-4; no reliable D call. The DNA of the CDR3 is TGTGCCAGCAGCCCTTCTTTCGAAAAACTGTTTTTT. This sequence encodes CASSPSFEKLFF.